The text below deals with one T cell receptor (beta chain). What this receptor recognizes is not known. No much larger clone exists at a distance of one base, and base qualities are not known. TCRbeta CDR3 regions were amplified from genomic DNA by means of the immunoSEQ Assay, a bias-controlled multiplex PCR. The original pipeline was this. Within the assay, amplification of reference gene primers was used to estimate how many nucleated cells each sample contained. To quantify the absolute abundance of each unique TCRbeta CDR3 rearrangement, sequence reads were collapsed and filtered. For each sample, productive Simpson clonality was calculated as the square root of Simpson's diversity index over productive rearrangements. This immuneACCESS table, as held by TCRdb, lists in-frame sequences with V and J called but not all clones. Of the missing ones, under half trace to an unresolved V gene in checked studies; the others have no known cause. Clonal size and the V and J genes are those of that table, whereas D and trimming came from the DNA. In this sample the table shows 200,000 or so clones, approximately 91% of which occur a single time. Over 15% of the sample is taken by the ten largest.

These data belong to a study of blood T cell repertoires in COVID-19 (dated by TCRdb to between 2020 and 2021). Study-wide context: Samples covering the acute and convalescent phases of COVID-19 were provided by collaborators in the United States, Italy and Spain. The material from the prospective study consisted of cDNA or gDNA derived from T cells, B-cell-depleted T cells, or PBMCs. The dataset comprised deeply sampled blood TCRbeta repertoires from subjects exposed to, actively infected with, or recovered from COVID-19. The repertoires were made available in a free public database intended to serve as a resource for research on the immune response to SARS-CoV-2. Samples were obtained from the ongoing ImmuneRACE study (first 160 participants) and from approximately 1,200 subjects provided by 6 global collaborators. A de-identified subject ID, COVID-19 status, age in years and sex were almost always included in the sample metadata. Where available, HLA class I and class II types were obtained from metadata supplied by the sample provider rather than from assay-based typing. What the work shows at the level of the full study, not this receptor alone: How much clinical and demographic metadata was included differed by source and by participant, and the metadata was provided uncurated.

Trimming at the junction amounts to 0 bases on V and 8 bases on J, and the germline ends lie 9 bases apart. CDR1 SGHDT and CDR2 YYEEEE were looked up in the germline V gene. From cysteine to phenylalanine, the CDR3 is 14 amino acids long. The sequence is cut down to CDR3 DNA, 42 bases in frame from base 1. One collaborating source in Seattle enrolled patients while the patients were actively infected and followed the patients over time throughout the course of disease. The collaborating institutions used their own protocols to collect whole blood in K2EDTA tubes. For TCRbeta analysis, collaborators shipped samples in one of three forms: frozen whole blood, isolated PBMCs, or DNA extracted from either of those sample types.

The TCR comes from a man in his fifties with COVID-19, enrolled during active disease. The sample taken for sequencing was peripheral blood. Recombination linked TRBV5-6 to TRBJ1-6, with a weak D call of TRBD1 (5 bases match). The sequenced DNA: TGTGCCAGCAGCTTGGTGCAGGGTTATTCACCCCTCCACTTT. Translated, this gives CASSLVQGYSPLHF.